The clone carrying this T cell receptor beta chain was detected ten times or more. No antigen is known for it. The data stem from a study of shared clonotypes between healthy human individuals. Study-level results: Enrolling few donors narrowed the genetic and exposure-history diversity that was represented.

This CDR3 is built from 20 residues. Germline V gives CDR1 SGHDN, CDR2 FVKESK. Between the trimmed V and J ends, which lost 1 base and 3 bases, there was a span of 27 bases. Clones were read by immunoSEQ multiplex PCR, and TCRdb kept only the in-frame ones, dropping some. Among approximately 500,000 clones listed, approximately 79% were seen once. Sequences were obtained from PBMCs. J is TRBJ2-5 and V is TRBV14; D call uncertain. The sequence was obtained from a woman aged 40 to 50 in good health. Some clones in this sample may be carry-over from other donors' samples. The CDR3 region has the DNA TGTGCCAGCAGCCAAGGATACCGAACCGTCGCCGGGCCCGGAAAAGAGACCCAGTACTTC. This gives the protein CASSQGYRTVAGPGKETQYF.